This T cell receptor beta chain was recorded in a study of CD8 T cells in Susac syndrome. Study-level findings and limits: The authors acknowledged that their TCR sequencing and HLA analysis involved a relatively small number of individuals.

RNA totalling roughly 0.45 to 1 ug underwent reverse transcription with random hexamers. TCRdb re-derived calls from the immunoSEQ multiplex PCR reads in MiXCR, one entry per CDR3 protein. The profile shows approximately 180,000 distinct CDR3 sequences, nearly 97% of them singletons. V lost 5 bases, J lost 2 bases, and 6 bases stayed unmatched. The CDR3 contains 15 residues. Germline CDR1 and CDR2: SGHTA and FQGNSA. Notes on this clonotype: Its antigen is currently unknown.

The origin of this receptor is a human donor with multiple sclerosis. Sequenced sample: CD4+ T cells from PBMCs. J is TRBJ2-5 and V is TRBV7-2, with 9 bases aligning to TRBD2. In nucleotides, the CDR3 is TGTGCCAGCAGCACTGGGACTAGCCTACAAGAGACCCAGTACTTC. It codes for CASSTGTSLQETQYF.